The next 9 T cell receptor beta chains were all read from a single sample in a study of blood T cell repertoires in COVID-19. Assay: immunoSEQ multiplex PCR; the TCRdb copy retains only in-frame clones and omits some. The top ten hold less than 3.5% of the sample, which has a few hundred thousand clones, around 83% seen once. Sequencing input: peripheral blood. These receptor sequences come from a man aged 50 or older with active or convalescent COVID-19.

V usage is TRBV7-2 and J usage is TRBJ2-1; TRBD2 might be the D (6 bases). Per the germline V gene, CDR1 is SGHTA and CDR2 is FQGNSA. The CDR3 consists of 14 residues. The ends were cut back, 6 bases at V and 10 bases at J, with 19 bases in the middle. CDR3 coding DNA: TGTGCCAGCAGTTTATGGGACTCTGAGGGCGAGCAGTTCTTC. Translating it yields CASSLWDSEGEQFF.

The J gene is TRBJ2-5, the V gene TRBV11-2; D may be TRBD2 (5 bases). This CDR3 spans 13 amino acids. The V gene's germline CDR1 is SGHAT and CDR2 FQNNGV. The ends were cut back, 1 base at V and 7 bases at J, with 10 bases in the middle. CDR3 sequence reads: CASSLAGYGTQYF. Here the CDR3 DNA reads TGTGCCAGCAGCTTAGCGGGATACGGGACCCAGTACTTC.

The V call is TRBV19, the J call TRBJ2-3; D uncertain. V gave up 5 bases and J gave up 4 bases, with 13 bases separating them. Germline lookup yields CDR1 LNHDA and CDR2 SQIVND (reference sequence). This CDR3 spans 14 amino acids. CDR3 coding DNA: TGTGCCAGTAGTTTGGCCAGATGGTCAGATACGCAGTATTTT. Protein product: CASSLARWSDTQYF.

The V gene is TRBV3-1 (or the pseudogene TRBV3-2), the J gene TRBJ2-7, with D maybe TRBD2 (6 bases). V dropped 5 bases and J dropped 2 bases, with 16 bases sitting between them. Germline CDR1 LGHDT, CDR2 YNNKEL (reference sequence). The CDR3 has 15 amino acids. CDR3 protein: CASSSRERGPYEQYF. In DNA form, the CDR3 reads TGTGCCAGCAGCTCCCGGGAGAGGGGCCCCTACGAGCAGTACTTC.

The V gene is TRBV5-6, the J gene TRBJ2-1; 14 nucleotides align to TRBD2. Germline-derived CDR1 and CDR2 are SGHDT and YYEEEE. J was trimmed by 5 bases and V by 4 bases; bases with no gene match: 5. The CDR3 contains 16 residues. CDR3 region: CASSGGLAGVNNEQFF. The CDR3 DNA sequence: TGTGCCAGCAGCGGGGGACTAGCGGGAGTGAACAATGAGCAGTTCTTC.

The chain is built from TRBV5-1 and TRBJ1-5; a weak D match, TRBD1 (5 bases). Looked up from germline, CDR1 is SGHRS and CDR2 is YFSETQ. CDR3 length equals 14 residues. V dropped 0 bases and J dropped 6 bases, with 10 bases sitting between them. For the CDR3, the DNA is TGCGCCAGCAGCTTGGGCCAGGGAGGTCAGCCCCAGCATTTT. Protein product: CASSLGQGGQPQHF.

The DNA of the CDR3 is TGTGCCAGCAGCAGCACAGGGGGGCCCTCCTACAATGAGCAGTTCTTC. Its protein product is CASSSTGGPSYNEQFF. The chain links TRBV9 to TRBJ2-1; 8 bases match TRBD1. This CDR3 is built from 16 residues. Germline assignment: CDR1 SGDLS and CDR2 YYNGEE. With V trimmed by 4 bases and J by 0 bases, 6 bases remained unmatched.

The chain joins TRBV30 to TRBJ1-1, with 9 positions matching TRBD1. V lost 0 bases to trimming and J lost 9 bases; unmatched junction nucleotides: 8. This CDR3 comprises 14 residues. From germline, CDR1 is GTSNPN and CDR2 SVGIG (reference sequence). Here the CDR3 reads CAWSVPPDRGKAFF. CDR3 bases: TGTGCCTGGAGTGTCCCCCCGGACAGGGGAAAAGCTTTCTTT.

This chain joins TRBV19 and TRBJ1-2, with 11 bases matching TRBD1. Trimming at V came to 9 bases and at J to 8 bases, leaving 8 bases not matched to a gene. CDR3 length equals 13 residues. Germline CDR1 reads LNHDA; CDR2 reads SQIVND (reference sequence). The CDR3 reads CASQGQGVEGYTF. CDR3 DNA sequence: TGTGCCAGCCAGGGACAGGGGGTTGAAGGCTACACCTTC.